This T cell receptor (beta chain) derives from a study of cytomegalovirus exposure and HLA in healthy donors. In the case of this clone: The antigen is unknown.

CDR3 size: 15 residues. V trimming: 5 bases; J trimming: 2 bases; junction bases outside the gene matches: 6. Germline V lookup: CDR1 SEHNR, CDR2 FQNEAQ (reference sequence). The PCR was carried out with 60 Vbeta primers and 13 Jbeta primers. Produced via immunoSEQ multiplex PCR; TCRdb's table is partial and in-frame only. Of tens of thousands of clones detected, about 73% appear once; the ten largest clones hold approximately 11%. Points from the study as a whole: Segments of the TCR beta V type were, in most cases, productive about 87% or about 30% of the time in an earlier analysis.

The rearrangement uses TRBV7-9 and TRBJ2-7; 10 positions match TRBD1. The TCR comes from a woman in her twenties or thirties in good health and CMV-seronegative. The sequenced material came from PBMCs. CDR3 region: CASSATGTGAYEQYF. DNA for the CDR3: TGTGCCAGCAGCGCTACCGGGACAGGGGCCTACGAGCAGTACTTC.